This record concerns one TCR beta chain sequence. This clone was observed once. Its antigen is currently not known. No much larger clone is present one base from it, and per-base qualities are unavailable. The germline V gene encodes CDR1 SNHLY and CDR2 FYNNEI. The CDR3 starts with the cysteine, ends with the phenylalanine, and has 11 residues. Of the read, only the CDR3 DNA is kept; its 33 bases are in frame from base 1. Trimming costs V 6 bases and J 4 bases, and their ends lie 4 bases apart. This sample was taken from a study of long-term antiretroviral therapy in people with HIV (dated by TCRdb to 2021 to 2024). Notes on the research overall: The earliest samples were collected about a decade before the 2015 WHO recommendation for immediate ART, when ART was typically delayed until CD4 counts fell. A retrospective serial study tested whether ART initiation and durable HIV suppression were associated with changes in peripheral blood TRB repertoire composition and diversity. A total of 150 to 200 cryopreserved PBMC samples were contributed to the cohort by 30 adults with confirmed HIV infection, with samples collected serially over a mean of 6 years (range 1-12). Of the roughly 30 participants with HIV, fewer than twelve were female. No cross-contamination during QIAcube processing turned up in test extractions that ran a monoclonal T-cell line alongside some 34 polyclonal samples.

Overall study results and their limits: Limited PBMC availability meant only the TCR beta chain was sequenced, without alpha chain pairing. Starting ART was linked to a significant rise in TRB diversity, yet even after long-term ART the diversity remained significantly lower than in transplant donor controls. At every time point, the repertoire was dominated by expanded TRB clones first identified before ART initiation, although this dominance fluctuated and, in many PLHIV, declined after ART. Samples dated from the mid-2000s to the late 2010s, and the ART regimens used may be less effective than current ones. Inferences about post-ART repertoire changes are limited because no data were available on ART adherence, viral resistance or therapy changes. Compared with controls, HIV repertoires had narrower CDR3 length ranges, and the network structure pointed to an antigen-experienced repertoire that shifted only slightly toward naive after ART. Because pre-ART samples had limited cell numbers, unsorted PBMC were profiled rather than sorted CD4+ and CD8+ T cells.

Sequencing of the TRB variable region was done with the immunoSEQ hsTCRB v3.0 assay at survey level resolution. The target sequencing depth for TRB was about 40,000-50,000 T-cell genomes per sample. Pooled TRB libraries were sequenced on an Illumina MiSeq with a v3 150-cycle kit. In the paper's pipeline: Repertoire analysis ran in R within a reproducible Nextflow workflow covering QC, data transformation and analysis. LymphoSeq2, an R package for exploring AIRR-Seq data, was used to implement custom analyses. A handful of samples that produced fewer than 5000 total TRB sequences were removed, so some 180 HIV repertoires were analyzed. Of the roughly 180 retained HIV repertoires, approximately 57 were collected before and approximately 130 after ART initiation. Repertoires were downsampled to 5000 TRB nucleotide sequences, with summary statistics averaged over 100 downsampling iterations. The analysis kept only TRB sequences whose CDR3 regions were at least seven amino acids long. Diversity was assessed using a clonality score derived from Shannon entropy and using the Gini coefficient. In the repertoire networks, any two of the top 5000 CDR3 amino acid sequences were connected whenever the two sequences differed by an edit distance of one. GLIPH2 predicted antigen specificity groups and MHC restriction for TRB CDR3 amino acid sequences. To flag known CMV, EBV, HIV or tissue antigen associations, CDR3 amino acid sequences were matched against VDJdb and McPAS-TCR. Pre-ART, post-ART and control groups were compared with Wilcoxon signed-rank tests and Holm-Bonferroni correction. The table was pulled from immuneACCESS by TCRdb, which kept in-frame rearrangements only. Such tables lose some clones; where checked, under half of the loss comes from unresolved V genes, and the rest has no known cause. The V and J calls and clone size were taken over from that table, and D and trimming were inferred from the DNA. The sample table contains some 22,000 clones; only one count was recorded for under 90% of them. Of the sample, over 7.5% falls within the top ten clones.

Inclusion was restricted to participants for whom at least one PBMC sample before ART initiation and at least two post-ART samples were available. Every participant with HIV received treatment in the United States of America. Before DNA extraction, cryopreserved samples containing about 0.95-10 million PBMC were thawed and washed. At the time of the earliest PBMC sample, participants with HIV were aged between roughly 20 and 55 years. PBMC samples from each participant spanned 1-4 timepoints before ART initiation and 2-8 timepoints after ART initiation, with a median of 7 samples. Serial HIV viral load, CD4+ T-cell count, ART history and demographic data were obtained for every participant. Genomic DNA was extracted from unsorted PBMC with a Qiagen kit on a QIAcube, with processing performed in batches of 12 samples.

The chain is encoded by TRBV2 joined to TRBJ1-3, with the D gene uncertain. This receptor was identified in a man in his fifties with HIV. The sample was unsorted PBMCs, taken at the start of antiretroviral therapy. The CDR3 loop reads CASRGGNTIYF. DNA sequence: TGTGCCAGCAGAGGAGGAAACACCATATATTTT. Where the CDR3 stops, the reference TRBV2 and TRBJ1-3 genes take over; the full variable domain is EPEVTQTPSHQVTQMGQEVILRCVPISNHLYFYWYRQILGQKVEFLVSFYNNEISEKSEIFDDQFSVERPDGSNFTLKIRSTKLEDSAMYFCASRGGNTIYFGEGSWLTVV.